These T cell receptor beta chains were read from a single sample in a study of OX40 agonist ivuxolimab in advanced cancers. Only in-frame clones appear in the TCRdb table, and some are missing; sequencing was by immunoSEQ multiplex PCR. This table holds tens of thousands of clones, 88% found once. Sequences were derived from CD4+ or CD8+ T cells sorted from blood, sampled in a trial of the OX40 agonist ivuxolimab. These TCRs come from an adult with an advanced solid tumor such as melanoma, head and neck, liver or kidney cancer. Each CDR3 is given with its conserved first and last residue. Each record gives: J gene, clone size, D gene, V gene, CDR3 protein, CDR3 DNA. The D gene is left open where the match is weak. The size of a clone is reported for some rows only, either as once, few or many, or as a class for expanded clones.

j_gene: TRBJ1-1
abundance: NA
d_gene: TRBD1
v_gene: TRBV7-9
CDR3aa: CASSPGQGGGGRDTEAFF
CDR3nt: TGTGCCAGCAGCCCAGGGCAGGGGGGCGGAGGTAGGGACACTGAAGCTTTCTTT

j_gene: TRBJ1-1
abundance: NA
d_gene: NA
v_gene: TRBV10-3
CDR3aa: CAISPGTVNTEAFF
CDR3nt: TGTGCCATCTCCCCCGGGACGGTGAACACTGAAGCTTTCTTT

j_gene: TRBJ2-5
abundance: few
d_gene: NA
v_gene: TRBV21-1
CDR3aa: CASATNRLPTGETQYF
CDR3nt: TGTGCCAGCGCCACTAATCGGCTGCCCACGGGGGAGACCCAGTACTTC

j_gene: TRBJ2-1
abundance: once
d_gene: TRBD1
v_gene: TRBV18
CDR3aa: CASSPGQGANEQFF
CDR3nt: TGTGCCAGCTCACCTGGGCAGGGGGCTAATGAGCAGTTCTTC

j_gene: TRBJ2-1
abundance: NA
d_gene: NA
v_gene: TRBV2
CDR3aa: CASSLGQYNEQFF
CDR3nt: TGTGCCAGCAGTCTAGGACAATACAATGAGCAGTTCTTC

j_gene: TRBJ2-1
abundance: NA
d_gene: NA
v_gene: TRBV5-1
CDR3aa: CASSTGRDPPPKSYNEQFF
CDR3nt: TGCGCCAGCAGTACGGGACGGGATCCACCACCCAAATCCTACAATGAGCAGTTCTTC

j_gene: TRBJ1-5
abundance: NA
d_gene: NA
v_gene: TRBV30
CDR3aa: CAWSERSGQGGNQPQHF
CDR3nt: TGTGCCTGGAGTGAAAGGTCGGGGCAGGGAGGCAATCAGCCCCAGCATTTT

j_gene: TRBJ2-1
abundance: NA
d_gene: TRBD2
v_gene: TRBV7-9
CDR3aa: CASREGLTRLYNEQFF
CDR3nt: TGTGCCAGCAGGGAGGGACTAACAAGGCTATACAATGAGCAGTTCTTC

j_gene: TRBJ2-7
abundance: NA
d_gene: NA
v_gene: TRBV28
CDR3aa: CASSRGSSYEQYF
CDR3nt: TGTGCCAGCAGTCGGGGGAGCTCCTACGAGCAGTACTTC

j_gene: TRBJ1-2
abundance: NA
d_gene: NA
v_gene: TRBV5-4
CDR3aa: CASSLGRLMNGYTF
CDR3nt: TGTGCCAGCAGCTTGGGCCGGCTTATGAATGGCTACACCTTC

j_gene: TRBJ2-7
abundance: once
d_gene: NA
v_gene: TRBV19
CDR3aa: CASSIEGSVNLQYF
CDR3nt: TGTGCCAGTAGTATAGAGGGGAGTGTAAACCTGCAGTACTTC

j_gene: TRBJ1-2
abundance: NA
d_gene: TRBD1
v_gene: TRBV10-3
CDR3aa: CAISESQGARGYTF
CDR3nt: TGTGCCATCAGTGAGTCACAGGGGGCGCGAGGCTACACCTTC

j_gene: TRBJ1-5
abundance: NA
d_gene: NA
v_gene: TRBV7-8
CDR3aa: CASSWGQGDQPQHF
CDR3nt: TGTGCCAGCAGCTGGGGGCAAGGGGATCAGCCCCAGCATTTT

j_gene: TRBJ1-5
abundance: NA
d_gene: TRBD1
v_gene: TRBV10-3
CDR3aa: CAISGTGNQPQHF
CDR3nt: TGTGCCATTTCCGGGACAGGGAATCAGCCCCAGCATTTT

j_gene: TRBJ2-5
abundance: once
d_gene: NA
v_gene: TRBV27
CDR3aa: CASRLRANQETQYF
CDR3nt: TGTGCCAGCCGACTCCGGGCTAACCAAGAGACCCAGTACTTC

j_gene: TRBJ2-5
abundance: NA
d_gene: NA
v_gene: TRBV20-1
CDR3aa: CSGRDVTQYF
CDR3nt: TGCAGTGGCCGAGATGTGACCCAGTACTTC

j_gene: TRBJ1-2
abundance: medium-sized
d_gene: NA
v_gene: TRBV14
CDR3aa: CASSRVTSYGYTF
CDR3nt: TGTGCCAGCAGCAGGGTTACCAGCTATGGCTACACCTTC

j_gene: TRBJ2-7
abundance: NA
d_gene: TRBD2
v_gene: TRBV5-1
CDR3aa: CASSLAFGGSYEQYF
CDR3nt: TGCGCCAGCAGCTTGGCCTTCGGCGGGAGCTACGAGCAGTACTTC

j_gene: TRBJ2-7
abundance: few
d_gene: NA
v_gene: TRBV5-1
CDR3aa: CASSLASGIYSYEQYF
CDR3nt: TGCGCCAGCAGCTTGGCCTCTGGGATATATTCCTACGAGCAGTACTTC

j_gene: TRBJ2-7
abundance: NA
d_gene: NA
v_gene: TRBV15
CDR3aa: CATSRGSGTKTYEQYF
CDR3nt: TGTGCCACCAGCAGGGGATCGGGGACAAAGACCTACGAGCAGTACTTC

j_gene: TRBJ1-5
abundance: few
d_gene: NA
v_gene: TRBV10-1
CDR3aa: CASSESRNQPQHF
CDR3nt: TGCGCCAGCAGTGAGTCACGAAATCAGCCCCAGCATTTT

j_gene: TRBJ2-1
abundance: NA
d_gene: TRBD2
v_gene: TRBV5-1
CDR3aa: CASSPSGRGTYNEQFF
CDR3nt: TGCGCCAGCAGCCCGAGCGGGAGGGGAACCTACAATGAGCAGTTCTTC

j_gene: TRBJ1-1
abundance: once
d_gene: NA
v_gene: TRBV27
CDR3aa: CASRPYEKNTEAFF
CDR3nt: TGTGCCAGCAGACCTTACGAGAAGAACACTGAAGCTTTCTTT

j_gene: TRBJ1-2
abundance: NA
d_gene: NA
v_gene: TRBV25-1
CDR3aa: CASSERGRTYGYTF
CDR3nt: TGTGCCAGCAGTGAACGCGGCAGAACGTATGGCTACACCTTC

j_gene: TRBJ1-5
abundance: NA
d_gene: NA
v_gene: TRBV4-1
CDR3aa: CASSQLQDSNQPQHF
CDR3nt: TGCGCCAGCAGCCAGTTACAGGATAGCAATCAGCCCCAGCATTTT

j_gene: TRBJ1-2
abundance: NA
d_gene: TRBD1
v_gene: TRBV28
CDR3aa: CASRRTGRGGYTF
CDR3nt: TGTGCCAGTCGGAGGACAGGGAGGGGTGGCTACACCTTC

j_gene: TRBJ2-5
abundance: once
d_gene: TRBD1
v_gene: TRBV18
CDR3aa: CASSPPVRGETQYF
CDR3nt: TGTGCCAGCTCACCACCGGTCAGGGGGGAGACCCAGTACTTC

j_gene: TRBJ2-1
abundance: NA
d_gene: NA
v_gene: TRBV19
CDR3aa: CASSILGGKTLNEQFF
CDR3nt: TGTGCCAGTAGTATACTTGGGGGTAAGACCCTCAATGAGCAGTTCTTC

j_gene: TRBJ2-7
abundance: NA
d_gene: TRBD2
v_gene: TRBV18
CDR3aa: CASSPGLAGRVYEQYF
CDR3nt: TGTGCCAGCTCACCTGGACTAGCGGGAAGAGTTTACGAGCAGTACTTC

j_gene: TRBJ1-2
abundance: NA
d_gene: NA
v_gene: TRBV6-6
CDR3aa: CASSYRQGYGYTF
CDR3nt: TGTGCCAGCAGTTACCGGCAGGGCTATGGCTACACCTTC

j_gene: TRBJ2-3
abundance: NA
d_gene: TRBD2
v_gene: TRBV5-1
CDR3aa: CASSMSGSVADTQYF
CDR3nt: TGCGCCAGCAGTATGAGCGGGAGTGTCGCAGATACGCAGTATTTT

j_gene: TRBJ2-7
abundance: NA
d_gene: NA
v_gene: TRBV7-9
CDR3aa: CASLPTEGLARPNSYEQYF
CDR3nt: TGTGCCAGCCTCCCTACGGAGGGTCTTGCGCGTCCAAACTCCTACGAGCAGTACTTC

j_gene: TRBJ2-3
abundance: NA
d_gene: NA
v_gene: TRBV9
CDR3aa: CASSPRLGATTDTQYF
CDR3nt: TGTGCCAGCAGCCCGCGGTTAGGAGCTACCACAGATACGCAGTATTTT

j_gene: TRBJ1-5
abundance: NA
d_gene: TRBD1
v_gene: TRBV19
CDR3aa: CASSATGVGYQPQHF
CDR3nt: TGTGCCAGTAGTGCGACAGGGGTTGGATATCAGCCCCAGCATTTT

j_gene: TRBJ2-1
abundance: NA
d_gene: NA
v_gene: TRBV28
CDR3aa: CASSSQQGSSYNEQFF
CDR3nt: TGTGCCAGCAGTTCTCAACAGGGAAGCTCCTACAATGAGCAGTTCTTC

j_gene: TRBJ1-4
abundance: NA
d_gene: NA
v_gene: TRBV5-1
CDR3aa: CASSVTGRRDEKLFF
CDR3nt: TGCGCCAGCAGCGTAACAGGGCGTCGGGATGAAAAACTGTTTTTT

j_gene: TRBJ2-7
abundance: NA
d_gene: NA
v_gene: TRBV19
CDR3aa: CASSIGAGLSCEQYF
CDR3nt: TGTGCCAGTAGTATAGGAGCGGGCTTATCCTGCGAGCAGTACTTC

j_gene: TRBJ1-2
abundance: NA
d_gene: TRBD1
v_gene: TRBV28
CDR3aa: CASSVTGSIGLGYTF
CDR3nt: TGTGCCAGCAGTGTGACAGGGTCTATCGGTTTGGGCTACACCTTC

j_gene: TRBJ2-5
abundance: NA
d_gene: NA
v_gene: TRBV2
CDR3aa: CASTGGQSPSETQYF
CDR3nt: TGTGCCAGCACTGGGGGGCAGTCCCCATCGGAGACCCAGTACTTC

j_gene: TRBJ2-7
abundance: NA
d_gene: NA
v_gene: TRBV6-5
CDR3aa: CASSWAGREQYF
CDR3nt: TGTGCCAGCAGTTGGGCAGGGCGGGAGCAGTACTTC

j_gene: TRBJ2-5
abundance: once
d_gene: NA
v_gene: TRBV11-2
CDR3aa: CASSYPYRETQYF
CDR3nt: TGTGCCAGCTCTTACCCTTATCGGGAGACCCAGTACTTC

j_gene: TRBJ1-5
abundance: NA
d_gene: TRBD1
v_gene: TRBV5-6
CDR3aa: CASSLAQGANQPQHF
CDR3nt: TGTGCCAGCAGCTTAGCTCAGGGGGCGAATCAGCCCCAGCATTTT

j_gene: TRBJ1-5
abundance: NA
d_gene: NA
v_gene: TRBV5-5
CDR3aa: CASSLEGLMNQPQHF
CDR3nt: TGTGCCAGCAGCCTCGAGGGACTGATGAATCAGCCCCAGCATTTT

j_gene: TRBJ1-4
abundance: NA
d_gene: TRBD1
v_gene: TRBV10-3
CDR3aa: CAVSPGQGDEKLFF
CDR3nt: TGTGCCGTATCGCCGGGACAGGGGGACGAAAAACTGTTTTTT

j_gene: TRBJ2-3
abundance: NA
d_gene: TRBD2
v_gene: TRBV28
CDR3aa: CASSIWTSGTDTQYF
CDR3nt: TGTGCCAGCAGTATATGGACTAGCGGCACAGATACGCAGTATTTT